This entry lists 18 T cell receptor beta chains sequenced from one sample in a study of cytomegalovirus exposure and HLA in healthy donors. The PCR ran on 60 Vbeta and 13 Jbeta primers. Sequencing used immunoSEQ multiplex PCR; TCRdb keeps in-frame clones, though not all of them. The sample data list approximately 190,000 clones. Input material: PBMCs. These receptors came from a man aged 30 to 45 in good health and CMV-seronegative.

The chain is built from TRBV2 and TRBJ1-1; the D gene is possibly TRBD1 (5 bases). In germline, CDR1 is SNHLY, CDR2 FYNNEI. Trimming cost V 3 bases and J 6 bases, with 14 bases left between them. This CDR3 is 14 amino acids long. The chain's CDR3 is CASSDGQGGPEAFF. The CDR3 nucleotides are TGTGCCAGCAGTGACGGCCAGGGTGGTCCTGAAGCTTTCTTT.

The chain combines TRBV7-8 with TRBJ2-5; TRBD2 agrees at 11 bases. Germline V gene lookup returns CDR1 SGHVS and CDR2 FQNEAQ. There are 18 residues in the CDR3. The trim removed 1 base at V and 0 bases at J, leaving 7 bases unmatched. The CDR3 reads CASSLGASGGNYQETQYF. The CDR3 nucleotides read TGTGCCAGCAGCTTAGGGGCTAGCGGGGGGAATTACCAAGAGACCCAGTACTTC.

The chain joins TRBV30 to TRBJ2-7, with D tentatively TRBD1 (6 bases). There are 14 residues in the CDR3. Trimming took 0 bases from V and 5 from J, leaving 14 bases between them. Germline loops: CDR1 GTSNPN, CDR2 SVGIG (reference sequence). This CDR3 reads CAWSVVRGNNEQYF. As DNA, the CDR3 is TGTGCCTGGAGTGTAGTCAGGGGTAATAACGAGCAGTACTTC.

The CDR3 here is CAISGGDKATSYGYTF. CDR3 nucleotides: TGTGCCATCTCGGGGGGAGACAAGGCAACAAGCTATGGCTACACCTTC. This chain connects TRBV10-3 to TRBJ1-2, with D perhaps matching TRBD1 (5 bases). CDR1 and CDR2 from the germline V gene are ENHRY and SYGVKD. The V end was cut by 8 bases, the J end by 4 bases, with 23 bases between. The CDR3 has 16 amino acids.

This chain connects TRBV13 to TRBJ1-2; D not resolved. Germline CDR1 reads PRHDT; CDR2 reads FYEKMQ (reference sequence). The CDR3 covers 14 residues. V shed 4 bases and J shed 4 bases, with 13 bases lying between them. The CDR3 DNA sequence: TGTGCCAGCAGCTCACACAGCTTTAGCTATGGCTACACCTTC. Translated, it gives CASSSHSFSYGYTF.

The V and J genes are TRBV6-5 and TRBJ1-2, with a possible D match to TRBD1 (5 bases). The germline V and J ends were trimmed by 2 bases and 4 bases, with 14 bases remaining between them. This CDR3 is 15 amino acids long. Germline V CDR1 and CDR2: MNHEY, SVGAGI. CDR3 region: CASSYPQGRRYGYTF. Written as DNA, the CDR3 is TGTGCCAGCAGTTACCCGCAGGGAAGACGCTATGGCTACACCTTC.

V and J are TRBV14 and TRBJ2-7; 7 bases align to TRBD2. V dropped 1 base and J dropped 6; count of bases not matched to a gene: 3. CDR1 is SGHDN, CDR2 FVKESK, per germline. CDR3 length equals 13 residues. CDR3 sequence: CASSQVIAGEQYF. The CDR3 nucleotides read TGTGCCAGCAGCCAAGTCATAGCGGGCGAGCAGTACTTC.

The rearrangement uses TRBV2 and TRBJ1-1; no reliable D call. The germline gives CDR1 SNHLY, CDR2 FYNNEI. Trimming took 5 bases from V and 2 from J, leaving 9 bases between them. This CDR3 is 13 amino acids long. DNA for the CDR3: TGTGCCAGCAGTTATAATTCTAACACTGAAGCTTTCTTT. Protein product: CASSYNSNTEAFF.

For the CDR3, the DNA is TGTGCCAGCAGCTTAGCGTCTATCAGGACAGCAGCTTTCTTT. This sequence encodes CASSLASIRTAAFF. The chain carries TRBV7-8 and TRBJ1-1, with a tentative D call TRBD1 (6 bases). Germline assignment: CDR1 SGHVS and CDR2 FQNEAQ. This CDR3 region has 14 residues. V lost 0 bases and J 10 bases, leaving 15 bases between the germline ends. Combining the CDR3 with reference TRBV7-8 and TRBJ1-1 gives the whole variable domain GAGVSQSPRYKVAKRGQDVALRCDPISGHVSLFWYQQALGQGPEFLTYFQNEAQLDKSGLPSDRFFAERPEGSVSTLKIQRTQQEDSAVYLCASSLASIRTAAFFGQGTRLTVV.

CDR3 loop: CASSQDKGQSYEQYF. As DNA, the CDR3 is TGTGCCAGCAGCCAAGATAAGGGACAGTCCTACGAGCAGTACTTC. The V gene is TRBV14, the J gene TRBJ2-7; 7 positions match TRBD1. The CDR3 totals 15 residues. V gave up 0 bases and J gave up 1 base; unmatched junction bases: 3. CDR1 is SGHDN, CDR2 FVKESK, per germline.

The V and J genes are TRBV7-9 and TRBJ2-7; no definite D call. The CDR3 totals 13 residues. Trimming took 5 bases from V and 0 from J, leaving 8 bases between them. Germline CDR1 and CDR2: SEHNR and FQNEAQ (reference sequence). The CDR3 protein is CASSPPSSYEQYF. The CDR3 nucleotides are TGTGCCAGCAGCCCTCCGAGCTCCTACGAGCAGTACTTC.

This CDR3 reads CASSSLLTYGYTF. The CDR3 DNA reads as TGTGCCAGCAGCTCACTCTTAACCTATGGCTACACCTTC. This chain connects TRBV11-2 to TRBJ1-2; D call uncertain. V gave up 4 bases and J gave up 4 bases, with 10 bases separating them. This CDR3 has 13 amino acids. Germline CDR1 reads SGHAT; CDR2 reads FQNNGV.

CDR3 protein: CAWWGDGGANYGYTF. CDR3 coding DNA: TGTGCCTGGTGGGGCGATGGGGGGGCTAACTATGGCTACACCTTC. The chain couples TRBV30 to TRBJ1-2, with D tentatively TRBD1 (5 bases). The CDR3 totals 15 residues. Germline values: CDR1 GTSNPN, CDR2 SVGIG (reference sequence). V lost 5 bases and J lost 0, with 16 bases in between. Looking up the rest from reference TRBV30 and TRBJ1-2 gives the full variable domain: SQTIHQWPATLVQPVGSPLSLECTVEGTSNPNLYWYRQAAGRGLQLLFYSVGIGQISSEVPQNLSASRPQDRQFILSSKKLLLSDSGFYLCAWWGDGGANYGYTFGSGTRLTVV.

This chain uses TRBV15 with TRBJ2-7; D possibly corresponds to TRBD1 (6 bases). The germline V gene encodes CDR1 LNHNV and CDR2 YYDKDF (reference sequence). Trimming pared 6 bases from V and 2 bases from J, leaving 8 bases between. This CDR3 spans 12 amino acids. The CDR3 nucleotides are TGTGCCACCAGTGGACAGACCTACGAGCAGTACTTC. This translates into CATSGQTYEQYF.

CDR3 loop: CASSRPNQPQHF. The CDR3 nucleotides are TGTGCCAGCAGCCGTCCCAATCAGCCCCAGCATTTT. This chain joins TRBV7-9 and TRBJ1-5; D not resolved. The CDR3 is 12 amino acids. V shed 5 bases and J shed 3 bases, with 5 bases lying between them. Looked up from germline, CDR1 is SEHNR and CDR2 is FQNEAQ (reference sequence).

This chain's CDR3 is CSGGGGVDQPQHF. Written as DNA, the CDR3 is TGCAGCGGGGGTGGGGGGGTCGATCAGCCCCAGCATTTT. This chain joins TRBV29-1 and TRBJ1-5; perhaps TRBD1 as D (5 bases). The CDR3 runs 13 residues. CDR1 and CDR2 from the germline V gene are SQVTM and ANQGSEA. V was shortened by 7 bases and J by 5 bases, with 15 bases between the two germline ends.

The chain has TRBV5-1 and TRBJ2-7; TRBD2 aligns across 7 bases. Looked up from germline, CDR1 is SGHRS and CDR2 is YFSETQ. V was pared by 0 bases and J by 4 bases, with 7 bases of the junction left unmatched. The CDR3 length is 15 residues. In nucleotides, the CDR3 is TGCGCCAGCAGCTTGGTAGACTACGGGGGGTACGAGCAGTACTTC. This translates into CASSLVDYGGYEQYF.

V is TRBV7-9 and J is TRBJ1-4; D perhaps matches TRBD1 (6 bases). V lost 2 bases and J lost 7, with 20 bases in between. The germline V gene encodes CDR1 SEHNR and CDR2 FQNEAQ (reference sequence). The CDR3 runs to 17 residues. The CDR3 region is CASSLTDGQPGSEKLFF. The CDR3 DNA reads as TGTGCCAGCAGCTTAACGGATGGACAGCCTGGCAGTGAAAAACTGTTTTTT.